This T cell receptor (beta chain) was sequenced during a study of T-cell memory formation after mild COVID-19. With V trimmed by 6 bases and J by 12 bases, 3 bases remained unmatched. Germline V gene lookup returns CDR1 SNHLY and CDR2 FYNNEI. This CDR3 has 12 amino acids. This clonotype turned up a few times. Antigen: not known. Overall study findings and caveats: Mainly in CM and EM were contracting CD4+ clones; CD8+ were in EMRA. There was no confirmation that second-wave clones peaking on day 37 were SARS-CoV-2 specific. A balance of CD4 and CD8 characterized clones contracting day 15 to 85, whereas later expanders leaned CD4+.

UMIs and sample barcodes were carried by the TCR alpha and TCR beta cDNA libraries that 5'RACE produced using constant-segment primers. TCRdb re-derived calls from the 5' RACE reads in MiXCR, one entry per CDR3 protein. The sample comprises 200,000 or so distinct CDR3 sequences, approximately 16% of which are singletons, and approximately 2.1% rests with the top ten. This receptor was obtained from an adult woman who had mild COVID-19 (a few samples of this study predate the infection). Cell type and time point are not known. The sample consisted of PBMCs or a T cell subset sorted from them (not recorded which). V is TRBV2 and J is TRBJ2-6; 9 nucleotides line up with TRBD1. DNA of the CDR3: TGTGCCAGCAGGGGGGACAGGGCCGTCCTGACTTTC. It specifies CASRGDRAVLTF.